The sequence of this T cell receptor beta chain was determined in a study of blood T cell repertoires in COVID-19. The method was immunoSEQ multiplex PCR; TCRdb's version includes in-frame clones alone and lacks a portion of them. The table lists roughly 250,000 clones, 84% of them singletons. With 7 bases removed from V and 4 bases from J, the gap between germline ends came to 15 bases. This CDR3 has 14 amino acids. CDR1 is WSHSY, CDR2 SAAADI, per germline. This chain links TRBV10-2 with TRBJ2-3, with D possibly being TRBD2 (5 bases). The source is a human donor in a cohort sampled during active COVID-19. Source material: peripheral blood. CDR3 sequence reads: CASTDGGMSDTQYF. CDR3 coding DNA: TGCGCCAGCACCGATGGAGGAATGTCAGATACGCAGTATTTT.